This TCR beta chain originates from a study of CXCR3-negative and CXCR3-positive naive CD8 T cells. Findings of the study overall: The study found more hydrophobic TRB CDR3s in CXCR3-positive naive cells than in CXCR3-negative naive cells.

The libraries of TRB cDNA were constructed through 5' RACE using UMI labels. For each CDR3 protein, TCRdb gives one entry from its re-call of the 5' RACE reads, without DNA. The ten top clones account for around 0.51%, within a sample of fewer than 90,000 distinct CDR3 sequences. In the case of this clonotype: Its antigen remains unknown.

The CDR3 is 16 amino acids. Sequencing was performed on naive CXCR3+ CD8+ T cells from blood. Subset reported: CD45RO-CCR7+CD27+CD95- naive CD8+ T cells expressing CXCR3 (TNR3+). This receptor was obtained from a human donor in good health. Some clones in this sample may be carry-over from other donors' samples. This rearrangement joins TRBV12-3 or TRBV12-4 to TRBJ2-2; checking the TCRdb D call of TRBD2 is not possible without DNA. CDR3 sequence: CASKIGTSAHTGELFF.